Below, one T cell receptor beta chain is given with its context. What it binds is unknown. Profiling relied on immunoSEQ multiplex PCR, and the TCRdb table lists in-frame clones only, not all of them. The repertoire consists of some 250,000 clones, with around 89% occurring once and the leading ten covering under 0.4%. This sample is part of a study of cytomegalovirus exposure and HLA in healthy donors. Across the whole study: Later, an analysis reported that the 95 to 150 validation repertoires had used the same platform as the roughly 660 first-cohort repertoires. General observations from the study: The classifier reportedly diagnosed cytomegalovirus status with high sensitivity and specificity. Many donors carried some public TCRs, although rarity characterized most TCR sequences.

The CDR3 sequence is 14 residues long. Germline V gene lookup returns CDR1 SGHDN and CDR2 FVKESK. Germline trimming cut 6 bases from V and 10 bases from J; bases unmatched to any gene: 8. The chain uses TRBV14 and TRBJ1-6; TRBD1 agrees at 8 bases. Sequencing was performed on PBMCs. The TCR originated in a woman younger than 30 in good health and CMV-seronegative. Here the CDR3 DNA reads TGTGCCAGCAGTCTCGACAGGGGATACTCACCCCTCCACTTT. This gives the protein CASSLDRGYSPLHF.